This T cell receptor beta chain was observed in a study of blood T cell repertoires in COVID-19. Study-level background: The analysed material was cDNA or gDNA that came from T cells, B-cell-depleted T cells, or PBMCs.

This CDR3 contains 14 residues. Germline trimming cut 3 bases from V and 7 bases from J; bases unmatched to any gene: 7. Germline CDR1 and CDR2: LNHDA and SQIVND (reference sequence). This table comes from immunoSEQ multiplex PCR, and its TCRdb copy is limited to in-frame clones, with some not included. This repertoire shows just under 40,000 clones, about 94% found once; its top ten account for 3.5% to 5%. The sequenced sample consisted of peripheral blood. The chain has TRBV19 and TRBJ1-1; 8 positions agree with TRBD1. This TCR derives from a human donor with active COVID-19. The donor label of this sample is uncertain. The CDR3 nucleotides are TGTGCCAGTAGTATCGGACAGGGAGGTGGTGAAGCTTTCTTT. Amino acids: CASSIGQGGGEAFF.